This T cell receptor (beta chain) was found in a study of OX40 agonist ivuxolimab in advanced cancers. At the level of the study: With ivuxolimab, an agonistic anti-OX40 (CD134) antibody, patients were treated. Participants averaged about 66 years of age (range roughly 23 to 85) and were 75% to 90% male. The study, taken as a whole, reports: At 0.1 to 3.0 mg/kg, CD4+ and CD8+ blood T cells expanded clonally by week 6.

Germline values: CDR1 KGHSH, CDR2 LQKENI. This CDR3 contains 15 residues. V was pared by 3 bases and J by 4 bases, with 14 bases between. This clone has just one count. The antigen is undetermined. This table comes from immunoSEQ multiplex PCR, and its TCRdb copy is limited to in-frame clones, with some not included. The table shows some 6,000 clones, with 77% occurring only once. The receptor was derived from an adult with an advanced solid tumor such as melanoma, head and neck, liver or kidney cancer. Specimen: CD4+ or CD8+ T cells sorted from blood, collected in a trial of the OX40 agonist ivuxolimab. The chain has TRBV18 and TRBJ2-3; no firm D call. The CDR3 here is CASSPTGELADTQYF. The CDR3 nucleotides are TGTGCCAGCTCACCTACTGGTGAATTGGCAGATACGCAGTATTTT.